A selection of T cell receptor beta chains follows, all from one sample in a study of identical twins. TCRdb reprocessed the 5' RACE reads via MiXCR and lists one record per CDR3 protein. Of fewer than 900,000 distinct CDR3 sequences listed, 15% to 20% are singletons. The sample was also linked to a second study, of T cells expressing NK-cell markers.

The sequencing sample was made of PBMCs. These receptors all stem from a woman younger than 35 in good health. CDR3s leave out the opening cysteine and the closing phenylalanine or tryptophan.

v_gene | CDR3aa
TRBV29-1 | SVRRQGTYTEAF
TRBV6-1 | ASRRDVSSYNEQF
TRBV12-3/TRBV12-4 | ASSPRGTLTGETQY
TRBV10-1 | ASSDRTNGNTIY
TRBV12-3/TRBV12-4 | ASSLMSAAEAF
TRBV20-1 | SADAGSDTEAF
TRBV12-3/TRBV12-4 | ASSLGVALF
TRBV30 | AWRMSGMKTQY
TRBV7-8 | ASSLAFKTSIWGNEQF
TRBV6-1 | ASRRQGARYNEQF
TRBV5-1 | ASSLVLDRRKYEQY
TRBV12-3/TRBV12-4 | ASSFEGNIQY
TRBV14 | ASSLRTSGAKSKNIQY
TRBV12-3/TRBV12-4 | ASSLVGTNTGELF
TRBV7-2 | ASSFATAPASTDTQY
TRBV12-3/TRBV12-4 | ASSHRLAHYEQY
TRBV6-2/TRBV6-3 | ASTEISGVPYNEQF
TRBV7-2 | ASSPRTSYNSPLH
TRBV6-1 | ASSGGTGWTGELF
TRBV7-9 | ASTDDSLGGYT
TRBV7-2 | ASSLAERGYRETQY
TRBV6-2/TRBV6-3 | ASSVTQY
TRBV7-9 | ASSTHLGSNEQF
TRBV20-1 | SARVSSGGATDTQY
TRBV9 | ASSVMLENTQY
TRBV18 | ASSPASGRGNEQF
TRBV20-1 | SGKGSNTEAF
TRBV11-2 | ASSHPAGEGYEQY
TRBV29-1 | SVGLAGGVTGELF
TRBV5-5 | ASSLVRGGTDTQY
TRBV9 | ASSSRQGQGQETQY
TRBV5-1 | ASSFLAGEQF
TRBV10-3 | AISDLRQNSYEQY
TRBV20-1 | SASPSNTNTGELF
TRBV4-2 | ASSQDPSGGNFGELF
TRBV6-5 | ASSNPFPGGPIDEQF
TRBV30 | ASEEAF
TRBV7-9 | ASSRVEAAGGYT
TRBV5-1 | ASSLAAYVELF
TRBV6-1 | ASSEDRDVTEAF
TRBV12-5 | ASGPGLLAGLAYNEQF
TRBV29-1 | SAFVRNTEAF
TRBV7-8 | ASSHGTIDEQF
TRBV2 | ASRELAGANNEQF
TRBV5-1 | ASSLESPTDTQY
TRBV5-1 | ASTPSTRNNEQF
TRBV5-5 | ASRFRDRNNQPQH
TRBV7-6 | ASSPRVRDGYT
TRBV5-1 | ASSLEGRGYTRNTEAF
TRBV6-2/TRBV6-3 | ASSYPWAVSPGASRNTEAF
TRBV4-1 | ASSRGTAGRGYT
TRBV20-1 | SALLAGGFNEQF
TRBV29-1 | SVGKGPGNIQY
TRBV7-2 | ASRAVNTDTQY